Included here is one TCR beta chain sequence, with context. Its antigen is not identified. Second-dose schedules of about 4 or about 12 weeks were combined. The CDR3 has 17 residues. The germline CDR1 and CDR2 sequences are SNHLY and FYNNEI. Trimming stripped 2 bases from V and 0 bases from J, with 11 bases between. Sequenced by immunoSEQ multiplex PCR; TCRdb stores in-frame clones only, minus some. The table shows about 200,000 clones, with roughly 92% occurring only once. This sample is part of a study of T cell responses to AZD1222 COVID-19 vaccine. Overall study results and limits: Per reports, nearly half of all spike-specific TCRs target regions that are unmutated in variants.

This chain joins TRBV2 and TRBJ1-6; D gene uncertain. Sequencing was performed on peripheral blood, taken 28 days after the second AZD1222 dose. The clonotype was recovered from an adult who received the AZD1222 COVID-19 vaccine. The CDR3 nucleotides are TGTGCCAGCAGTGAAAGGATAGGGAGCTCCTATAATTCACCCCTCCACTTT. It encodes CASSERIGSSYNSPLHF.